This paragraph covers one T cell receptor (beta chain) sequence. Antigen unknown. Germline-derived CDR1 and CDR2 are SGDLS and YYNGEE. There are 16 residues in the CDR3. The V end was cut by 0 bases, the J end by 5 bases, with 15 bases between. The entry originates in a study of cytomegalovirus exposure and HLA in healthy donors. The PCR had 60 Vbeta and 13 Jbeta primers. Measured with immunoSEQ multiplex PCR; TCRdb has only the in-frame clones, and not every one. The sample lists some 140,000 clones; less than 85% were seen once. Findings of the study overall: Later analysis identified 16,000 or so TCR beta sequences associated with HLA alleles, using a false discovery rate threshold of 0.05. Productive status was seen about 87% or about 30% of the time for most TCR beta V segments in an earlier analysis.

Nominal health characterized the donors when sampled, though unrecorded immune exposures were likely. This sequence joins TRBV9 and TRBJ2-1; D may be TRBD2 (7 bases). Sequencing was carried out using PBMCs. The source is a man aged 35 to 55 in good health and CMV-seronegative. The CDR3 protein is CASSVGGGALNNEQFF. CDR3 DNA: TGTGCCAGCAGCGTAGGAGGGGGGGCCCTCAACAATGAGCAGTTCTTC.